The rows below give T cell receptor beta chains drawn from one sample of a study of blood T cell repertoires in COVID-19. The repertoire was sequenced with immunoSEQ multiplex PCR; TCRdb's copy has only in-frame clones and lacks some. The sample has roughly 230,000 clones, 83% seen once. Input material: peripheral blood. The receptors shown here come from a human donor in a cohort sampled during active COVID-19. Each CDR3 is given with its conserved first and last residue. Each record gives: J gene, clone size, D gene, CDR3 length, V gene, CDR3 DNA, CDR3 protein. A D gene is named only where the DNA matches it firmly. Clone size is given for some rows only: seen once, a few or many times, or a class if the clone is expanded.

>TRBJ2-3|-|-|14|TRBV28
TGTGCCAGCAGTCTAGCGTCTACCACAGATACGCAGTATTTT
CASSLASTTDTQYF
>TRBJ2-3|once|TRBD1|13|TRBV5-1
TGCGCCAGCAGCGGAACAGGGGGAGATACGCAGTATTTT
CASSGTGGDTQYF
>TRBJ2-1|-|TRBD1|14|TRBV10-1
TGCGCCAGCAGTCAAGGGACAGCCAACAATGAGCAGTTCTTC
CASSQGTANNEQFF
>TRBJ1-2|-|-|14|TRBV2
TGTGCCAGCAGAGTTACTACAGGGTCAGGAGGCTACACCTTC
CASRVTTGSGGYTF
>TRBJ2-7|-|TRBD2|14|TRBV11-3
TGTGCCAGCAGCTTAACTAGCGGTTCCTACGAGCAGTACTTC
CASSLTSGSYEQYF
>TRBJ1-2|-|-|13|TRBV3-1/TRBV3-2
TGTGCCAGCAGCCAAGTAGGAGACTATGGCTACACCTTC
CASSQVGDYGYTF
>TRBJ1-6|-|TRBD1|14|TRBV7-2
TGTGCCAGCAGAAGGACAGGGACAAGTTCACCCCTCCACTTT
CASRRTGTSSPLHF
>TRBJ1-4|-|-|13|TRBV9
TGTGCCAGCAGCGTAGGGGAGGATGAAAAACTGTTTTTT
CASSVGEDEKLFF
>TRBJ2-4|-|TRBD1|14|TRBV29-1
TGCAGCGTCAGGGACCGGACAGGGGTGAACATTCAGTACTTC
CSVRDRTGVNIQYF
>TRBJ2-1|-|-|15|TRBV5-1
TGCGCCAGCAGCCAGGGAGGTAGCTCCTACAATGAGCAGTTCTTC
CASSQGGSSYNEQFF
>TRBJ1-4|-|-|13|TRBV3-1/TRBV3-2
TGTGCCAGCAGCCACGGCAGGGGAAAGCAACTGTTTTTT
CASSHGRGKQLFF
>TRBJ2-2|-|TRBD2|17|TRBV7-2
TGTGCCAGCAGGAACGGACTAGCGGGGGGCCCCACCGGGGAGCTGTTTTTT
CASRNGLAGGPTGELFF
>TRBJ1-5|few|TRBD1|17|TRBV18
TGTGCCAGCTCACCGGACCGGGACAGGGGACGCAATCAGCCCCAGCATTTT
CASSPDRDRGRNQPQHF
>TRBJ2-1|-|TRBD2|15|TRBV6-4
TGTGCCAGCAAACTTAGCGGGAGAGGGGGCAATGAGCAGTTCTTC
CASKLSGRGGNEQFF
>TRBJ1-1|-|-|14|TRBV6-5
TGTGCCAGCAGCAGGGACATTGGAACCACTGAAGCTTTCTTT
CASSRDIGTTEAFF
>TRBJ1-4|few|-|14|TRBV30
TGTGCCTGGAGTGGACTGCTAACTAATGAAAAACTGTTTTTT
CAWSGLLTNEKLFF
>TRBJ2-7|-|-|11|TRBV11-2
TGTGCCAGCAGCTCACGGTACGAGCAGTACTTC
CASSSRYEQYF
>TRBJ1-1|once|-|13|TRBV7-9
TGTGCCAGCAGCCCGCAAAGGGGAACTGAAGCTTTCTTT
CASSPQRGTEAFF
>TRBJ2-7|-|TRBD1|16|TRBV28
TGTGCCTGCGCCTCTGGGTGGGACAGGGGAAAAGAAGAGCAGTACTTC
CACASGWDRGKEEQYF
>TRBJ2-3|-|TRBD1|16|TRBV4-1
TGCGCCAGCAGCCAAGTGACAGGGGATTCGACAGATACGCAGTATTTT
CASSQVTGDSTDTQYF
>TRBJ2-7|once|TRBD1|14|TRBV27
TGTGCCAGCAGTAAGGGGGACAGGGTCGACGAGCAGTACTTC
CASSKGDRVDEQYF
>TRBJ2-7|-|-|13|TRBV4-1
TGCGCCAGCAGCCAAGACGGGGGTTACGAGCAGTACTTC
CASSQDGGYEQYF
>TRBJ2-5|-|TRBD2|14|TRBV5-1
TGCGCCAGCATCGAGCGGGGGGGCCGAGAGACCCAGTACTTC
CASIERGGRETQYF
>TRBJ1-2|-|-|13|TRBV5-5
TGTGCCAGCACCATTGGAGGGGCAAATGGCTACACCTTC
CASTIGGANGYTF